The 23 T cell receptor beta chains below were found in one sample sequenced in a study of shared clonotypes between healthy human individuals. Some clones are missing from TCRdb's copy, which holds only in-frame ones; the method was immunoSEQ multiplex PCR. The profile shows 550,000 to 750,000 clones, approximately 90% of them singletons. The naive CD8 fraction comprised CD45RO-negative cells positively selected for CCR7 and excluded terminally differentiated effector memory CD45RA+ cells. The source material was naive CD8+ T cells sorted from blood. These receptors were collected from a man in his thirties or forties in good health.

V gene TRBV27 combines with J gene TRBJ1-2; tentatively, D is TRBD1 (5 bases). The germline CDR1 and CDR2 sequences are MNHEY and SMNVEV (reference sequence). The CDR3 length is 14 residues. Trimming took 4 bases from V and 2 from J, leaving 11 bases between them. CDR3 in amino acids: CASSSFGGNYGYTF. The CDR3 DNA reads TGTGCCAGCAGTTCCTTCGGGGGGAACTATGGCTACACCTTC.

This clone has just one count. The chain joins TRBV27 to TRBJ2-7; D might be TRBD2 (6 bases). V dropped 1 base and J dropped 5 bases, with 18 bases sitting between them. The CDR3 runs 16 residues. Looked up from germline, CDR1 is MNHEY and CDR2 is SMNVEV (reference sequence). The CDR3: CASSLLRASGSDEQYF. The DNA for the CDR3 is TGTGCCAGCAGTTTATTAAGGGCCAGCGGGTCCGACGAGCAGTACTTC.

CDR3 loop: CATSRGTGVRDTQYF. The CDR3 coding sequence is TGTGCCACCAGCCGAGGGACAGGAGTCAGGGATACGCAGTATTTT. V gene TRBV15 combines with J gene TRBJ2-3; TRBD1 matches at 8 bases. Trimming cost V 5 bases and J 6 bases; bases outside gene matches: 10. This CDR3 is built from 15 residues. The germline V gene has CDR1 LNHNV and CDR2 YYDKDF (reference sequence).

V usage is TRBV10-3 and J usage is TRBJ2-2; D is possibly TRBD2 (5 bases). CDR1 ENHRY and CDR2 SYGVKD come from the germline V gene. The V end lost 0 bases, the J end lost 7 bases, and 6 bases lay between the germline ends. The CDR3 runs to 13 residues. CDR3 residues: CAISESGSGELFF. CDR3 nucleotides: TGTGCCATCAGTGAGTCGGGGAGCGGGGAGCTGTTTTTT.

This clone has only one observation. The sample contains more than one DNA sequence encoding this CDR3. V is TRBV30 and J is TRBJ1-4; D not resolved. Germline CDR1 and CDR2: GTSNPN and SVGIG (reference sequence). Trimming pared 1 base from V and 8 bases from J, leaving 5 bases between. The CDR3 length is 11 residues. The DNA of the CDR3 is TGTGCCTGGAGTGGGGGAGAAAAACTGTTTTTT. Translated, it gives CAWSGGEKLFF.

The DNA of the CDR3 is TGTGCCAGCAGCTTAACGGGAGGGAGGAATGAGCAGTTCTTC. Its protein product is CASSLTGGRNEQFF. The rearrangement uses TRBV5-4 and TRBJ2-1; 8 bases match TRBD2. The CDR3 runs to 14 residues. The germline CDR1 and CDR2 sequences are SGHNT and YYREEE (reference sequence). The J segment lost 7 bases and the V segment lost 2 bases, leaving 5 bases of the junction unmatched.

This rearrangement joins TRBV4-2 to TRBJ1-2, with TRBD1 matching over 8 bases. Trimming at V came to 4 bases and at J to 8 bases, leaving 15 bases not matched to a gene. Germline CDR1 and CDR2: LGHNA and YNFKEQ. This CDR3 is built from 16 residues. CDR3 coding DNA: TGTGCCAGCAGCCCTGGTCCCGGGACAGGAGCTCAGGGCTACACCTTC. It codes for CASSPGPGTGAQGYTF.

The chain is built from TRBV7-6 and TRBJ2-1, with 7 bases aligning to TRBD1. The junction had 6 bases not matched to a gene; V was cut back by 5 bases and J by 2 bases. CDR1 is SGHVS, CDR2 FNYEAQ, per germline. This CDR3 contains 15 residues. The CDR3 bases are TGTGCCAGCAGCCAAACCGGGACAGCCTACAATGAGCAGTTCTTC. Translation: CASSQTGTAYNEQFF.

A word on this clone: In the same sample, other DNA sequences code for this CDR3. This chain uses TRBV7-9 with TRBJ1-1, with 7 bases matching TRBD1. The CDR3 is 12 amino acids. Germline CDR1 and CDR2: SEHNR and FQNEAQ (reference sequence). The junction had 3 bases not matched to a gene; V was cut back by 3 bases and J by 8 bases. CDR3 DNA: TGTGCCAGCAGCTTGGGACAGTCCGAAGCTTTCTTT. Encoded protein: CASSLGQSEAFF.

V gene TRBV6-1 combines with J gene TRBJ1-1, with TRBD1 as a possible D gene (5 bases). V lost 8 bases and J lost 1, with 8 bases in between. Germline V gene sequence: CDR1 MNHNS, CDR2 SASEGT. The CDR3 loop spans 12 amino acids. CDR3 amino acids: CASGQRNTEAFF. In DNA form, the CDR3 reads TGTGCCAGCGGACAACGGAACACTGAAGCTTTCTTT.

This clone was detected once. The V gene is TRBV27, the J gene TRBJ2-7; 7 bases align to TRBD1. CDR1 and CDR2 (germline): MNHEY, SMNVEV (reference sequence). The CDR3 is made up of 14 amino acids. V shed 4 bases, J shed 3 bases, and the junction held 6 bases outside the gene matches. For the CDR3, the DNA is TGTGCCAGCAGTTCGAAGACAGGGAGCTACGAGCAGTACTTC. Translating gives CASSSKTGSYEQYF.

The V and J genes are TRBV9 and TRBJ2-1; the D gene is possibly TRBD1 (7 bases). The CDR3 extends over 14 amino acids. Germline CDR1 SGDLS, CDR2 YYNGEE. Trimming shortened V by 3 bases and J by 8 bases, and 15 bases separated the two germline ends. The CDR3 reads CASSGRQGLDEQFF. CDR3 nucleotide sequence: TGTGCCAGCAGCGGACGACAGGGACTGGATGAGCAGTTCTTC.

The chain carries TRBV5-7 and TRBJ1-1, with 9 positions matching TRBD1. TRBV5-7 is an ORF for which the function is uncertain. V lost 4 bases, J lost 1 base, and 14 bases stayed unmatched. The CDR3 is 18 residues long. CDR3 sequence: CASSIIPGQGEENTEAFF. The CDR3 DNA follows: TGTGCCAGCAGCATAATCCCGGGACAGGGAGAGGAGAACACTGAAGCTTTCTTT.

CDR3 DNA sequence: TGTGCCAGCAGCCCGGGGACTAGGTCCTACGAGCAGTACTTC. This gives the protein CASSPGTRSYEQYF. V gene TRBV9 combines with J gene TRBJ2-7; 8 positions agree with TRBD2. The CDR3 has 14 residues. V lost 4 bases and J lost 1; bases outside the gene matches: 4. Germline V gives CDR1 SGDLS, CDR2 YYNGEE. The full variable domain, rest sourced from reference TRBV9 and TRBJ2-7, is DSGVTQTPKHLITATGQRVTLRCSPRSGDLSVYWYQQSLDQGLQFLIQYYNGEERAKGNILERFSAQQFPDLHSELNLSSLELGDSALYFCASSPGTRSYEQYFGPGTRLTVT.

There are a few counts of this clone. J is TRBJ1-1 and V is TRBV4-1, with TRBD1 matching over 7 bases. Germline CDR1 and CDR2: MGHRA and YSYEKL. The CDR3 loop spans 14 amino acids. Trimming removed 3 bases from V and 1 base from J; junction bases left unmatched: 2. The CDR3: CASSQGQTNTEAFF. In nucleotides, the CDR3 is TGCGCCAGCAGCCAGGGACAGACGAACACTGAAGCTTTCTTT.

This clone was counted a few times. The V call is TRBV5-6, the J call TRBJ1-2; 8 bases line up with TRBD1. V shed 4 bases and J 3 bases; nucleotides not matched to a gene: 5. The CDR3 runs 14 residues. Germline V lookup: CDR1 SGHDT, CDR2 YYEEEE. The CDR3 nucleotides are TGTGCCAGCAGCCCAGGACAGGGCCACTATGGCTACACCTTC. Its protein is CASSPGQGHYGYTF.

The sample holds one count of this clone. This rearrangement joins TRBV19 to TRBJ2-1; the match to TRBD2 covers 9 bases. The junction had 6 bases not matched to a gene; V was cut back by 1 base and J by 8 bases. The CDR3 length is 15 residues. Germline-derived CDR1 and CDR2 are LNHDA and SQIVND (reference sequence). The CDR3 region is CASSIVGSGSDEQFF. CDR3 nucleotides: TGTGCCAGTAGTATAGTCGGTAGCGGGAGCGATGAGCAGTTCTTC.

The chain carries TRBV28 and TRBJ2-2; TRBD1 matches 11 bases. V dropped 8 bases and J dropped 6; count of bases not matched to a gene: 2. The CDR3 totals 13 residues. CDR1 and CDR2 from the germline V gene are MDHEN and SYDVKM. CDR3 nucleotide sequence: TGTGCCAGCGGACAGGGGGCGTCCGGGGAGCTGTTTTTT. Amino acids: CASGQGASGELFF.

The chain is built from TRBV29-1 and TRBJ1-1; D might be TRBD1 (5 bases). The CDR3 is 14 residues long. Looked up from germline, CDR1 is SQVTM and CDR2 is ANQGSEA. Trimming stripped 0 bases from V and 7 bases from J, with 15 bases between. The DNA for the CDR3 is TGCAGCGTTGAAGATATTAGGAGGGGCTATGAAGCTTTCTTT. Its translation is CSVEDIRRGYEAFF.

V and J are TRBV5-6 and TRBJ2-3; D not certain. The germline CDR1 and CDR2 sequences are SGHDT and YYEEEE. The CDR3 consists of 15 residues. Trimming stripped 2 bases from V and 6 bases from J, with 16 bases between. CDR3 nucleotides: TGTGCCAGCAGCTTCCGAAGGTCTAAAAGGGATACGCAGTATTTT. This gives the protein CASSFRRSKRDTQYF.

The CDR3 reads CASSQGLAGDRGQFF. Here the CDR3 DNA reads TGTGCCAGCAGCCAGGGACTAGCGGGAGATCGGGGTCAGTTCTTC. This chain uses TRBV27 with TRBJ2-1; 14 positions match TRBD2. CDR1 and CDR2 (germline): MNHEY, SMNVEV (reference sequence). This CDR3 has 15 residues. With 6 bases clipped from V and 13 bases from J, the junction kept 11 bases outside the gene matches.

The chain carries TRBV5-6 and TRBJ2-1, with D tentatively TRBD2 (5 bases). Trimming pared 4 bases from V and 8 bases from J, leaving 13 bases between. Per the germline V gene, CDR1 is SGHDT and CDR2 is YYEEEE. The CDR3 spans 13 residues. In DNA form, the CDR3 reads TGTGCCAGCAGCCCGGGGTGGGGATATGAGCAGTTCTTC. Residues: CASSPGWGYEQFF.

A word on this clone: In the same sample, other DNA sequences code for this CDR3. The chain uses TRBV5-1 and TRBJ2-1, with D uncertain. V was clipped by 1 base and J by 5 bases, with 1 base between them. This CDR3 is 11 amino acids long. Germline loops: CDR1 SGHRS, CDR2 YFSETQ. The CDR3 sequence: CASSLNNEQFF. CDR3 sequence (DNA): TGCGCCAGCAGCTTGAACAATGAGCAGTTCTTC.